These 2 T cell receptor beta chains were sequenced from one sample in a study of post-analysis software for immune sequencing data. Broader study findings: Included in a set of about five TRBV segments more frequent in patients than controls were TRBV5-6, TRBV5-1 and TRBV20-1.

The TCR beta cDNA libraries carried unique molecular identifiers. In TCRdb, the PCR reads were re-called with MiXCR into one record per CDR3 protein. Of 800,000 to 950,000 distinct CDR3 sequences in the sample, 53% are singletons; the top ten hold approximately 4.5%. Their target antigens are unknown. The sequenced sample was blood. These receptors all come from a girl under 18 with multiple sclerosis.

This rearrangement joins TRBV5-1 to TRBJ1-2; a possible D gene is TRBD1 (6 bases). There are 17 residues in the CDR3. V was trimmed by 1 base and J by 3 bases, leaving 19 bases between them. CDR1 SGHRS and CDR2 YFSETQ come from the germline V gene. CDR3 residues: CASSLRPRGAGDYGYTF. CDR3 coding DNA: TGCGCCAGCAGCTTGAGGCCAAGGGGGGCAGGTGACTATGGCTACACCTTC.

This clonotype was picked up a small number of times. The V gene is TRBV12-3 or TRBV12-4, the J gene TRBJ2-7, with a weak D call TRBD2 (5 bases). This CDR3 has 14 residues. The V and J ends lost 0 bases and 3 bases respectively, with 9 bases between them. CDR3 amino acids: CASSLAGLLYEQYF. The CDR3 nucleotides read TGTGCCAGCAGTTTAGCCGGACTTCTCTACGAGCAGTACTTC.